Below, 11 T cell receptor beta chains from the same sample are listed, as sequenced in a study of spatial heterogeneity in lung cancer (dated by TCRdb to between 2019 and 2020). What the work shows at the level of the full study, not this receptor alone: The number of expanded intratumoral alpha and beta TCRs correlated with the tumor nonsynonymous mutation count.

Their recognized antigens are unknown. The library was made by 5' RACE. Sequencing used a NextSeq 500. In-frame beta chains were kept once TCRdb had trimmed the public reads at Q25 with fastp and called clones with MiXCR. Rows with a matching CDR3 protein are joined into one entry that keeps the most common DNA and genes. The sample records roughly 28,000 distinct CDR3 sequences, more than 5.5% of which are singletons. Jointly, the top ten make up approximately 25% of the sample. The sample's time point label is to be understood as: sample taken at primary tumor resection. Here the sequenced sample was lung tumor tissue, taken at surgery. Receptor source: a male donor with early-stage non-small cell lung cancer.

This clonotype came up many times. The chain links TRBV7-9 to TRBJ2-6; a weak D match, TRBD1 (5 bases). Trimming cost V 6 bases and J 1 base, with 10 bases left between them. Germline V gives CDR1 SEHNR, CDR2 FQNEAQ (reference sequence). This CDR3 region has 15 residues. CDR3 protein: CASSPQGSGANVLTF. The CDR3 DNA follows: TGTGCCAGCAGTCCTCAGGGTTCTGGGGCCAACGTCCTGACTTTC.

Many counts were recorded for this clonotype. The CDR3 coding sequence is TGTGCCAGCAAGACAATCTATAATTCACCCCTCCACTTT. Translation: CASKTIYNSPLHF. The chain has TRBV12-3 or TRBV12-4 and TRBJ1-6; D is uncertain. Trimming took off 7 bases at V and 3 bases at J, with 7 bases between the two ends. The CDR3 is 13 residues long.

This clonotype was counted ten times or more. CDR3 protein: CASSGGRQGNYGYTF. The CDR3 DNA follows: TGTGCCAGCAGCGGGGGGCGGCAGGGGAACTATGGCTACACCTTC. The gene calls are TRBV7-2 and TRBJ1-2; D is possibly TRBD1 (6 bases). V was trimmed by 5 bases and J by 2 bases, leaving 15 bases between them. The CDR3 runs to 15 residues. The germline CDR1 and CDR2 sequences are SGHTA and FQGNSA.

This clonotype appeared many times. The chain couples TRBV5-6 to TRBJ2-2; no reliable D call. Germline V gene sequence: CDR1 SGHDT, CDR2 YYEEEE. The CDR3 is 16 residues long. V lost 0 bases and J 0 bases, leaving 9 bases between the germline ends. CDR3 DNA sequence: TGTGCCAGCAGCTTGGTAGGTGCCTCGAACACCGGGGAGCTGTTTTTT. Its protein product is CASSLVGASNTGELFF.

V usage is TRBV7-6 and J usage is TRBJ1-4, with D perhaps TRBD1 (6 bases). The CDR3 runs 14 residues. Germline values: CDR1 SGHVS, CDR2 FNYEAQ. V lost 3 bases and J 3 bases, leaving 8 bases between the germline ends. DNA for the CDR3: TGTGCCAGCAGCTTTGACAGGTCTAATGAAAAACTGTTTTTT. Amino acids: CASSFDRSNEKLFF.

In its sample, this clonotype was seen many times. Here the CDR3 reads CASLGTGNNQPQHF. The CDR3 DNA reads TGTGCCAGCTTGGGGACAGGGAACAATCAGCCCCAGCATTTT. J is TRBJ1-5 and V is TRBV21-1; no check of the table's D call, TRBD1, against the DNA was made. TRBV21-1 is termed a pseudogene. The CDR3 consists of 14 residues.

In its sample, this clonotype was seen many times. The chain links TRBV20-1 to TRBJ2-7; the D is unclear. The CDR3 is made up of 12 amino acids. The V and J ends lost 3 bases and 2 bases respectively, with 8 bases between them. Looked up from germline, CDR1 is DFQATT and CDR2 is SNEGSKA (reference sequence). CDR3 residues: CSARFTAYEQYF. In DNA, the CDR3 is TGCAGTGCTAGGTTCACGGCCTACGAGCAGTACTTC.

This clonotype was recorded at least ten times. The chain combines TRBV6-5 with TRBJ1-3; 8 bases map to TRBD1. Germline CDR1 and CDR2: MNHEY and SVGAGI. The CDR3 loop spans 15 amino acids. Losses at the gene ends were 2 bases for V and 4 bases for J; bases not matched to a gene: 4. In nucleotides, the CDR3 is TGTGCCAGCAGTTACGACAGGGGATCCGGAAACACCATATATTTT. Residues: CASSYDRGSGNTIYF.

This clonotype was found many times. CDR3 in amino acids: CSATIAAYSNQPQHF. The DNA of the CDR3 is TGCAGTGCCACAATCGCGGCCTATAGCAATCAGCCCCAGCATTTT. V gene TRBV20-1 combines with J gene TRBJ1-5; D gene unclear. The CDR3 loop spans 15 amino acids. V lost 6 bases and J 0 bases, leaving 15 bases between the germline ends. Germline assignment: CDR1 DFQATT and CDR2 SNEGSKA (reference sequence).

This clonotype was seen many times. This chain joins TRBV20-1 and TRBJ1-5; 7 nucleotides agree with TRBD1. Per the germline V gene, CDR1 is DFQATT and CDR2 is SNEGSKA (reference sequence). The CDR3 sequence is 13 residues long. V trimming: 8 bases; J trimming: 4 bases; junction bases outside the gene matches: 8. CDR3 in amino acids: CSIYQGDNQPQHF. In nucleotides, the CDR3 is TGCAGTATTTACCAGGGGGATAATCAGCCCCAGCATTTT.

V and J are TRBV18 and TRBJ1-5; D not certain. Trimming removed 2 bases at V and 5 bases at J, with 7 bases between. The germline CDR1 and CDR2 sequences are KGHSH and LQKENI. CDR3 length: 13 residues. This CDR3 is CASSPGQYQPQHF. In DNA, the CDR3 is TGTGCCAGCTCACCAGGGCAGTATCAGCCCCAGCATTTT.